The clone carrying this T cell receptor (beta chain) was found once. The CDR3 is 16 amino acids. CDR1 and CDR2 from the germline V gene are SEHNR and FQNEAQ (reference sequence). V dropped 7 bases and J dropped 2; count of bases not matched to a gene: 10. Produced via immunoSEQ multiplex PCR; TCRdb's table is partial and in-frame only. The sample carries roughly 190,000 clones, about 88% recorded once. Cohorts were based on clinical histories the participants reported. The record originates from a study of blood T cell repertoires in COVID-19. This chain links TRBV7-9 with TRBJ2-1, with 8 bases identical to TRBD2. Sequenced input: PBMCs or T cells enriched from blood (not recorded which). The receptor was derived from a woman in her 40s in a cohort exposed to, infected with or recovered from COVID-19 (not recorded which). The CDR3 nucleotides read TGTGCCAGCACCCCAAGAGCCGGGGGGGCCTACAATGAGCAGTTCTTC. This sequence encodes CASTPRAGGAYNEQFF.